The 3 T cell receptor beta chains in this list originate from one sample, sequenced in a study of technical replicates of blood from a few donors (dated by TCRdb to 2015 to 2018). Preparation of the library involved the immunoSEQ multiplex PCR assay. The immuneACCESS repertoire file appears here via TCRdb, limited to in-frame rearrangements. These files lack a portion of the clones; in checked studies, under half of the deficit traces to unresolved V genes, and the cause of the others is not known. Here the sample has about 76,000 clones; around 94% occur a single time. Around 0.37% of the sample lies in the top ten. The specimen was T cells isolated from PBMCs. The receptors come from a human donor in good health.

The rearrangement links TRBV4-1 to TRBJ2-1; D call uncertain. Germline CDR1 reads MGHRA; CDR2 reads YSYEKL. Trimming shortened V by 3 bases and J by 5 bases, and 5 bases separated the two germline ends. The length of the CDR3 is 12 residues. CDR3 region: CASSHSNNEQFF. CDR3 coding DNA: TGCGCCAGCAGCCATTCTAACAATGAGCAGTTCTTC.

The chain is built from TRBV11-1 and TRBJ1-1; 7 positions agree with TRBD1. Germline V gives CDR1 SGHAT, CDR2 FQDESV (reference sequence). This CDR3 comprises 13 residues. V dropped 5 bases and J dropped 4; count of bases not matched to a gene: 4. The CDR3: CASSKTGITEAFF. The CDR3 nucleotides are TGTGCCAGCAGCAAGACAGGGATCACTGAAGCTTTCTTT.

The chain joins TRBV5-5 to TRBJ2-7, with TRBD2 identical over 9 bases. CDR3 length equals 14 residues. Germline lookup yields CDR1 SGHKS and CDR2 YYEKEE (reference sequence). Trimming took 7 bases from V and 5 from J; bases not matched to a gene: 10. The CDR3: CASHQAGGMNEQYF. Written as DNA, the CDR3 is TGTGCCAGCCACCAAGCGGGAGGAATGAACGAGCAGTACTTC.